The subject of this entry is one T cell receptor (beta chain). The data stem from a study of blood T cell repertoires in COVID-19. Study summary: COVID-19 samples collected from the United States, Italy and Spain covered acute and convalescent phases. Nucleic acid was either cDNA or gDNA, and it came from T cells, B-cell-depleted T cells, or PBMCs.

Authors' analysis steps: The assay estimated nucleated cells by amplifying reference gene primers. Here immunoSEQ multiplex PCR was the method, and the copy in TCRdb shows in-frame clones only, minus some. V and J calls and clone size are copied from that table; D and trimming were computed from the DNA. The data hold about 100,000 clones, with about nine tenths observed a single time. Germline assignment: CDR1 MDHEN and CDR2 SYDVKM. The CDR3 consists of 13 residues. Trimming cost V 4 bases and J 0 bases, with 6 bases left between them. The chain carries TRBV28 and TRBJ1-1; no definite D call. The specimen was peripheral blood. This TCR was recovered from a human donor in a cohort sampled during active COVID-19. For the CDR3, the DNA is TGTGCCAGCAGTTCCGGGGTGAACACTGAAGCTTTCTTT. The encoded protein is CASSSGVNTEAFF.